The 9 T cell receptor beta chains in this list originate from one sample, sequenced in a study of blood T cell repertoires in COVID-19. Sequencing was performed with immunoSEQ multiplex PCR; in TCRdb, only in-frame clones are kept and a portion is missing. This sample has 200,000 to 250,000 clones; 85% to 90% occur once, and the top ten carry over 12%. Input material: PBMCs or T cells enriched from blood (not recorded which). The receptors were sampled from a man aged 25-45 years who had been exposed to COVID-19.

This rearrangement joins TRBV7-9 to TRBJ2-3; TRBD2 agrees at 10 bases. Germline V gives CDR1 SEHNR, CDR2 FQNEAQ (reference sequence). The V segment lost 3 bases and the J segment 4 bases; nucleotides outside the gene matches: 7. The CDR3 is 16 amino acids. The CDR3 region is CASSFELAGGPDTQYF. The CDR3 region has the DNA TGTGCCAGCAGCTTTGAGTTAGCGGGGGGACCAGATACGCAGTATTTT.

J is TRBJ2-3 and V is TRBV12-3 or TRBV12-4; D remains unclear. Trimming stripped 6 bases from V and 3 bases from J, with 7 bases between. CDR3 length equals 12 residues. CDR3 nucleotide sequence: TGTGCCAGCAGAGAGTTGACAGATACGCAGTATTTT. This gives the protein CASRELTDTQYF.

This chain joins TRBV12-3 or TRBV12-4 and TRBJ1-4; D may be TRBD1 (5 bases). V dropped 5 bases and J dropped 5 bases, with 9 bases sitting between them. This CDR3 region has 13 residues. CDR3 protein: CASSANRNEKLFF. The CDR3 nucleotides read TGTGCCAGCAGTGCCAACAGGAATGAAAAACTGTTTTTT.

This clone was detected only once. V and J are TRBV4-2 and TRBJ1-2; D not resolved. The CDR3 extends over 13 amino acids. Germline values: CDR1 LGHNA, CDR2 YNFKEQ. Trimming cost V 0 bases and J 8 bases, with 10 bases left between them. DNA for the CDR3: TGTGCCAGCAGCCAAGATGCGGGTGCGGGCTACACCTTC. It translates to CASSQDAGAGYTF.

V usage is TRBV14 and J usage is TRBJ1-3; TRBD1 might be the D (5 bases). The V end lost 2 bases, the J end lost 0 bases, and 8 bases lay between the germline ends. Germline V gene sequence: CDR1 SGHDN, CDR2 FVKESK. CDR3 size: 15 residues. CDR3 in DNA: TGTGCCAGCAGCCAATACAGGTCCTCTGGAAACACCATATATTTT. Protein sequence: CASSQYRSSGNTIYF.

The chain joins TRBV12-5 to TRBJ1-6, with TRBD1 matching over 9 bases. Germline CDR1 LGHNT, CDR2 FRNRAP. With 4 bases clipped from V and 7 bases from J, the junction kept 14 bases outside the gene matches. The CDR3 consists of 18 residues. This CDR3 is CASGSSYRGLMGNSPLHF. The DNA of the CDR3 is TGTGCTAGTGGTTCATCATACAGGGGGCTTATGGGCAATTCACCCCTCCACTTT.

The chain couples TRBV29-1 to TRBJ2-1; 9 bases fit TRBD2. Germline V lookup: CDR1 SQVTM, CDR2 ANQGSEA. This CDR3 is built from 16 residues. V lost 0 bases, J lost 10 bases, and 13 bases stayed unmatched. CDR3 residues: CSVEDLVGLALREQFF. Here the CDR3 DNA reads TGCAGCGTTGAAGATCTCGTGGGACTAGCCCTAAGAGAGCAGTTCTTC.

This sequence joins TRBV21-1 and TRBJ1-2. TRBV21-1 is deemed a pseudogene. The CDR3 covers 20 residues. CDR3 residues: CASSKGTGRANYSYNYGYTF. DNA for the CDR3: TGTGCCAGCAGCAAAGGGACTGGGAGGGCCAATTATTCCTATAACTATGGCTACACCTTC.

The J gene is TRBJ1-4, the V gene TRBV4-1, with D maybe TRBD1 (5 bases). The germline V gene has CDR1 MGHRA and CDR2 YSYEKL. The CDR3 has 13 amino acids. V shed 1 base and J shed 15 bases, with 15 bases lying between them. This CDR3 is CASSQGRDGDMFF. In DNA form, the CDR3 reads TGCGCCAGCAGCCAAGGGCGGGACGGCGATATGTTTTTT.